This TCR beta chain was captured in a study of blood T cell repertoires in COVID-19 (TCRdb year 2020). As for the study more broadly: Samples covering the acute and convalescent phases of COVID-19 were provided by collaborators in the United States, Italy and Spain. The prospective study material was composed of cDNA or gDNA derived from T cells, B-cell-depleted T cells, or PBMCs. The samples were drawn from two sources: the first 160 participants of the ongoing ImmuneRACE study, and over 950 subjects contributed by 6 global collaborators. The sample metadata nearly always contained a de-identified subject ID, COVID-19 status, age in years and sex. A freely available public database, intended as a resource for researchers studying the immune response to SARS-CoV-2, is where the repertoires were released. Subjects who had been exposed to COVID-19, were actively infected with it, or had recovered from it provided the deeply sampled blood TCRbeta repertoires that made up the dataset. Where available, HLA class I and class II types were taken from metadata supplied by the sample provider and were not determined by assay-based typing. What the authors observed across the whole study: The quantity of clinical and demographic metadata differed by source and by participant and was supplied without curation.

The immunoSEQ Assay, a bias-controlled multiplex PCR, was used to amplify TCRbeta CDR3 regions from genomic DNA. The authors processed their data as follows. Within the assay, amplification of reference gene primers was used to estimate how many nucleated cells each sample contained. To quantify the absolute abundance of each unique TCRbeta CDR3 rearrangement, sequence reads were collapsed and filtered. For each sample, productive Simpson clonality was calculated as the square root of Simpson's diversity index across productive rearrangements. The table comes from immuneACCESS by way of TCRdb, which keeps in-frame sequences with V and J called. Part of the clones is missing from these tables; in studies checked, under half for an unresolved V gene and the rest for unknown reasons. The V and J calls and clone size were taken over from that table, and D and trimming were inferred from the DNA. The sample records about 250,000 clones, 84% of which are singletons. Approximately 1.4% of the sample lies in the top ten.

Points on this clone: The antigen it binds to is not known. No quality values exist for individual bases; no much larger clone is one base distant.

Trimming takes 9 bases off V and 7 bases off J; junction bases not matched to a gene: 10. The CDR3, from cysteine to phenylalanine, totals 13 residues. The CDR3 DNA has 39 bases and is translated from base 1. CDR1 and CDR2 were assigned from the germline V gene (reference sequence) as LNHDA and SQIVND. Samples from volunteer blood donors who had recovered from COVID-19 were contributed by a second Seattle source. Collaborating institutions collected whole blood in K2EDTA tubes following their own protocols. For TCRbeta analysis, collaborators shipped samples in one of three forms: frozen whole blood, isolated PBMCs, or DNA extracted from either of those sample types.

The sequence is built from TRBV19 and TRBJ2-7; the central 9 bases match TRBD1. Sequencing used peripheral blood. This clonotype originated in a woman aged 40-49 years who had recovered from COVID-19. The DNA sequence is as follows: TGTGCCAGCACACAGGGGGCAGTTGGGGAGCAGTACTTC. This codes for CASTQGAVGEQYF.